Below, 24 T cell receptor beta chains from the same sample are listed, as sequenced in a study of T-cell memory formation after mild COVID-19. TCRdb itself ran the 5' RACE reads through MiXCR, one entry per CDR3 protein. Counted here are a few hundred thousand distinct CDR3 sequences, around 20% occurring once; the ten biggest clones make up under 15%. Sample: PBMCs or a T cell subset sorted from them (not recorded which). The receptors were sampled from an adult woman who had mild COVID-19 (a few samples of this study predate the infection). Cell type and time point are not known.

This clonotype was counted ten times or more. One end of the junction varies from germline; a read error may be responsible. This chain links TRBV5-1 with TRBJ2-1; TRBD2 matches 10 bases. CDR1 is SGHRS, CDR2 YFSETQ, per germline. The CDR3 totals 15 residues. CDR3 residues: CASSLGAGGYNEQFF. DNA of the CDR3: TGTGCCAGCAGCTTAGGAGCGGGGGGGTACAATGAGCAGTTCTTC.

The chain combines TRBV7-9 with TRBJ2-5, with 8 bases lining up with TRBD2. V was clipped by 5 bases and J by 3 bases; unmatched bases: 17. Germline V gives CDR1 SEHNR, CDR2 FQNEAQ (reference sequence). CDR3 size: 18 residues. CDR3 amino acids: CASSGDTPRRREEETQYF. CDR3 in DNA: TGTGCCAGCAGCGGGGACACACCCCGACGGCGGGAGGAAGAGACCCAGTACTTC.

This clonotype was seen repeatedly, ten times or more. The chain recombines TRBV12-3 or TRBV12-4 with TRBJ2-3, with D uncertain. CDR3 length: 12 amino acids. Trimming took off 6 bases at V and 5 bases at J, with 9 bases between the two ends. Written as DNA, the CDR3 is TGTGCCAGCAGCTTTGGTGTAGATACGCAGTATTTT. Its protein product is CASSFGVDTQYF.

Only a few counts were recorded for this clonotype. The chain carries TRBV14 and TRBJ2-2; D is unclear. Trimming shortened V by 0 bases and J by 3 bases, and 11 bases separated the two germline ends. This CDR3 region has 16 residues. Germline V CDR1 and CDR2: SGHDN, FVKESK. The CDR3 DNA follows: TGTGCCAGCAGCCAAGAATCAGAAGTCTACACCGGGGAGCTGTTTTTT. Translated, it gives CASSQESEVYTGELFF.

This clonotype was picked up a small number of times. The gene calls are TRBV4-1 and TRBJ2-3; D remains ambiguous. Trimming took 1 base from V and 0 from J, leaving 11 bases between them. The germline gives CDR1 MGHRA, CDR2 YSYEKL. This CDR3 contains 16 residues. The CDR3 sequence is CASSQASRGSTDTQYF. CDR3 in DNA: TGCGCCAGCAGCCAAGCGTCTCGCGGTAGCACAGATACGCAGTATTTT.

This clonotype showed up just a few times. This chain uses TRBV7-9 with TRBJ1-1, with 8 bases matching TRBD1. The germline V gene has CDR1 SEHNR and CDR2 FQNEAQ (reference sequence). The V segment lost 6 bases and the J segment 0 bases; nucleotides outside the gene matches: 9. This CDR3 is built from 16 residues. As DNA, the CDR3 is TGTGCCAGCAGACCCGACAGGGGAAAAGTGAACACTGAAGCTTTCTTT. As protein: CASRPDRGKVNTEAFF.

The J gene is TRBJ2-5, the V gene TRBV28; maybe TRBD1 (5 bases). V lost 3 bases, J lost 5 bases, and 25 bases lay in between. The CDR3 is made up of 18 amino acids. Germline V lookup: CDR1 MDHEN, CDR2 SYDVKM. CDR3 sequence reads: CASSFSILGQTTRETQYF. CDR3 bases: TGTGCCAGCAGTTTTAGTATCCTGGGGCAAACGACCCGGGAGACCCAGTACTTC.

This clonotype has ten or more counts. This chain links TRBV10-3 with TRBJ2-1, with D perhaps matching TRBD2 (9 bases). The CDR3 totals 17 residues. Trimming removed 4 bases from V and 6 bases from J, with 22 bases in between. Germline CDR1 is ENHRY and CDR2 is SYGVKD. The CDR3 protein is CAISGIAGGGRGNEQFF. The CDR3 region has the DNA TGTGCCATCAGTGGGATAGCAGGGGGCGGGAGGGGCAATGAGCAGTTCTTC.

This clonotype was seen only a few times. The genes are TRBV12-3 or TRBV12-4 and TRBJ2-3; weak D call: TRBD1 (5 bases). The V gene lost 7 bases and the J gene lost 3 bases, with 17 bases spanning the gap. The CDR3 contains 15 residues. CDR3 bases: TGTGCCAGCACCGGACAACACGAGGCTACAGATACGCAGTATTTT. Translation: CASTGQHEATDTQYF.

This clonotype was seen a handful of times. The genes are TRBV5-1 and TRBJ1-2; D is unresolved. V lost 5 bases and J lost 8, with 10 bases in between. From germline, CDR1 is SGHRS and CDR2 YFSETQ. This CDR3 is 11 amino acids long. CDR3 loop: CASSNSDGYTF. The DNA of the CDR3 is TGCGCCAGCAGTAACAGTGACGGCTACACCTTC.

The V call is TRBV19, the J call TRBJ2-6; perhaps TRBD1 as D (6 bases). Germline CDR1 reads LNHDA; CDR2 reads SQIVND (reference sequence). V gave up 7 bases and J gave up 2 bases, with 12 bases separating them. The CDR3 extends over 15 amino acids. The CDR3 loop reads CASTVQGPGANVLTF. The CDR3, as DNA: TGTGCCAGTACCGTACAGGGCCCTGGGGCCAACGTCCTGACTTTC.

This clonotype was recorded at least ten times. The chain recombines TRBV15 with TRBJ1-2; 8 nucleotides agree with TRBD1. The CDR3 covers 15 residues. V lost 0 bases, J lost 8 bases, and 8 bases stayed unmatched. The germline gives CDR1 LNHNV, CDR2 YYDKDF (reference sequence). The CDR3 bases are TGTGCCACCAGCAGAGATCGTGAGACAGGGGAGGGCTACACCTTC. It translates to CATSRDRETGEGYTF.

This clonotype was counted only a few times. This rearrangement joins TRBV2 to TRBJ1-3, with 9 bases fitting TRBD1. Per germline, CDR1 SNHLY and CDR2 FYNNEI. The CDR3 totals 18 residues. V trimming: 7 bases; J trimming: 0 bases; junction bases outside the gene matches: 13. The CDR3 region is CASKPGQGLFSSGNTIYF. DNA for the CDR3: TGTGCCAGCAAGCCGGGACAGGGACTATTCAGCTCTGGAAACACCATATATTTT. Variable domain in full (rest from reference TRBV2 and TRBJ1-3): EPEVTQTPSHQVTQMGQEVILRCVPISNHLYFYWYRQILGQKVEFLVSFYNNEISEKSEIFDDQFSVERPDGSNFTLKIRSTKLEDSAMYFCASKPGQGLFSSGNTIYFGEGSWLTVV.

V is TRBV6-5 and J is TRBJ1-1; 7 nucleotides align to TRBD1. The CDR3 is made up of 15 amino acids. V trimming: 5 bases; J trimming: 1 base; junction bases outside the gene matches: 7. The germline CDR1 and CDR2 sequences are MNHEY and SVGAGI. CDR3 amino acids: CASSRPTGKNTEAFF. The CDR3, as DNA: TGTGCCAGCAGTCGCCCGACAGGGAAGAACACTGAAGCTTTCTTT.

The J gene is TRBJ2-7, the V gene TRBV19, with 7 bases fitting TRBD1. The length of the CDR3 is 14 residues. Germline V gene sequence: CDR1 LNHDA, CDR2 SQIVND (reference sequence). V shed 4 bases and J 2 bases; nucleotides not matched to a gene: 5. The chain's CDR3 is CASSTPGQPYEQYF. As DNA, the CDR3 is TGTGCCAGTAGTACACCGGGACAGCCCTACGAGCAGTACTTC. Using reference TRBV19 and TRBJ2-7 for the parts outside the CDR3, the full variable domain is DGGITQSPKYLFRKEGQNVTLSCEQNLNHDAMYWYRQDPGQGLRLIYYSQIVNDFQKGDIAEGYSVSREKKESFPLTVTSAQKNPTAFYLCASSTPGQPYEQYFGPGTRLTVT.

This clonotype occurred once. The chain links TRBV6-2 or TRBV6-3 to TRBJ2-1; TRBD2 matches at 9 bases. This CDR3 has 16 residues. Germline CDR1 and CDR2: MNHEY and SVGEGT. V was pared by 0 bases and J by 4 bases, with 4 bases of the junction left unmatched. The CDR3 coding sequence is TGTGCCAGCAGTTACTCGACTCTAGCGGGGTACAATGAGCAGTTCTTC. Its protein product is CASSYSTLAGYNEQFF.

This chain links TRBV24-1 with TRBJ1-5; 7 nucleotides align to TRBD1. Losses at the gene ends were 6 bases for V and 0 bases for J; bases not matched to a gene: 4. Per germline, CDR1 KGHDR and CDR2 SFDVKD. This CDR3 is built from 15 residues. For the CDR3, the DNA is TGTGCCACCAGTCCGGGACAGAATAGCAATCAGCCCCAGCATTTT. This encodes CATSPGQNSNQPQHF.

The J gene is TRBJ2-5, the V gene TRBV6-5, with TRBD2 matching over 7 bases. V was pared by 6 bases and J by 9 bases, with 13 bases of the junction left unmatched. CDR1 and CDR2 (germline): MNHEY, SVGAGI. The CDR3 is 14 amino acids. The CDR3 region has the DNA TGTGCCAGCAGGAACAACAGACTAGCAATCGCCCAGTACTTC. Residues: CASRNNRLAIAQYF.

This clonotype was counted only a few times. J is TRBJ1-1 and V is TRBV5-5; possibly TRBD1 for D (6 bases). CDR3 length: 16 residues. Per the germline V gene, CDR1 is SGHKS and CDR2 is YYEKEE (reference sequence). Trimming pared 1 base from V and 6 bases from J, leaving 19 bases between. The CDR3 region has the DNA TGTGCCAGCAGCTTGAGCTACAGGGTACCCTTTGCTGAAGCTTTCTTT. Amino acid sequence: CASSLSYRVPFAEAFF. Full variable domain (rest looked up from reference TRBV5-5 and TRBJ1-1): DAGVTQSPTHLIKTRGQQVTLRCSPISGHKSVSWYQQVLGQGPQFIFQYYEKEERGRGNFPDRFSARQFPNYSSELNVNALLLGDSALYLCASSLSYRVPFAEAFFGQGTRLTVV.

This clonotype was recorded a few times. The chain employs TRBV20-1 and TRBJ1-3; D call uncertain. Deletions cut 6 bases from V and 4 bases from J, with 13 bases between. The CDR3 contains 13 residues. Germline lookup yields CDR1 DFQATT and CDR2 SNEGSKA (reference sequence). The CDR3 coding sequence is TGCAGTGCGATGAAAGATGCGGGAAACACCATATATTTT. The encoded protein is CSAMKDAGNTIYF.

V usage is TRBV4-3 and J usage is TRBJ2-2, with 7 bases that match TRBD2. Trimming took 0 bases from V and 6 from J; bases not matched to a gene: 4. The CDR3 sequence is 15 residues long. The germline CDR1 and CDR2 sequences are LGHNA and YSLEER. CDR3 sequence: CASSQDGLVAGELFF. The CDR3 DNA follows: TGCGCCAGCAGCCAAGATGGACTAGTAGCCGGGGAGCTGTTTTTT.

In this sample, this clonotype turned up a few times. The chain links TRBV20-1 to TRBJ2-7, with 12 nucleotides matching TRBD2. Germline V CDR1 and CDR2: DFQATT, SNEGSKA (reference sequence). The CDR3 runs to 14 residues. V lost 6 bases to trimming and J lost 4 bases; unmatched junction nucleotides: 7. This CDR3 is CSAKGLAGTYEQYF. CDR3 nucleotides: TGCAGTGCGAAAGGACTAGCGGGGACGTACGAGCAGTACTTC.

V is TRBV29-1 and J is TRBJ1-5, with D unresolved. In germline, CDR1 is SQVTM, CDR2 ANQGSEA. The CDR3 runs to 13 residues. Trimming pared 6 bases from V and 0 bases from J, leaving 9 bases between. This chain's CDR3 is CSVAVNSNQPQHF. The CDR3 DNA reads TGCAGCGTCGCGGTGAATAGCAATCAGCCCCAGCATTTT.

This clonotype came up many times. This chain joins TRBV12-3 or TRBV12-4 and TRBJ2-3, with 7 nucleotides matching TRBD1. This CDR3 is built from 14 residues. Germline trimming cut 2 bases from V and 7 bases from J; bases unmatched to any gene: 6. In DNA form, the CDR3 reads TGTGCCAGCAGTTTACCACAGGGGATGAATACGCAGTATTTT. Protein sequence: CASSLPQGMNTQYF.